Sequencing of this T cell receptor (beta chain) was carried out in a study of CD8 T cells in Susac syndrome. Roughly 0.45 to 1 ug RNA was reverse transcribed with random hexamers. TCR beta CDR3 was amplified by immunoSEQ multiplex PCR. This amplification extended across 54 Vbeta and 13 Jbeta segments. TCRdb itself ran the immunoSEQ multiplex PCR reads through MiXCR, one entry per CDR3 protein. The sample includes 120,000 to 150,000 distinct CDR3 sequences, around 94% of them seen just once. Sequencing of TCR beta was performed on blood CD8+ and CD4+ T cells. As controls, healthy donors matched for age and sex were used. With regard to this clonotype: Its matching antigen is unknown.

Overall study results and limits: It was acknowledged in the study that the number of individuals who were included in its TCR sequencing and HLA analysis was relatively small.

Sequenced sample: CD4+ T cells from PBMCs. The clonotype originates from a human donor in good health.

CDR3 residues: CAISRGRVADEKLFF. The CDR3 bases are TGTGCCATCTCCCGAGGAAGGGTAGCGGACGAAAAACTGTTTTTT. The chain has TRBV10-3 and TRBJ1-4; D unresolved. CDR3 size: 15 residues. Germline V CDR1 and CDR2: ENHRY, SYGVKD. Between the trimmed V and J ends, which lost 8 bases and 8 bases, there was a span of 21 bases.